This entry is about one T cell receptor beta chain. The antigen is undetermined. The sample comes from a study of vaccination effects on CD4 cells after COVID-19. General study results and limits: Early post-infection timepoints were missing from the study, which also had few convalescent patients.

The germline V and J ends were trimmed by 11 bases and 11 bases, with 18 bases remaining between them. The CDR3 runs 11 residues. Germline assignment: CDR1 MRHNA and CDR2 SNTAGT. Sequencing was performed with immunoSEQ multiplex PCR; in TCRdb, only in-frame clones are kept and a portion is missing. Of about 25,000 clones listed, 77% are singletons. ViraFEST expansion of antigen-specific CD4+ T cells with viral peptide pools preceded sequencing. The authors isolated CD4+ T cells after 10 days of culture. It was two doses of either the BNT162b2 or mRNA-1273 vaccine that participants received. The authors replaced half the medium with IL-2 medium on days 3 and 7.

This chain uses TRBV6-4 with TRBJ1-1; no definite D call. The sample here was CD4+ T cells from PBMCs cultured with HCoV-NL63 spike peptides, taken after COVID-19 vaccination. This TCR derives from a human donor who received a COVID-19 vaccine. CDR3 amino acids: CAPPGRLGAFF. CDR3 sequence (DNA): TGTGCCCCTCCCGGAAGGCTTGGGGCTTTCTTT.